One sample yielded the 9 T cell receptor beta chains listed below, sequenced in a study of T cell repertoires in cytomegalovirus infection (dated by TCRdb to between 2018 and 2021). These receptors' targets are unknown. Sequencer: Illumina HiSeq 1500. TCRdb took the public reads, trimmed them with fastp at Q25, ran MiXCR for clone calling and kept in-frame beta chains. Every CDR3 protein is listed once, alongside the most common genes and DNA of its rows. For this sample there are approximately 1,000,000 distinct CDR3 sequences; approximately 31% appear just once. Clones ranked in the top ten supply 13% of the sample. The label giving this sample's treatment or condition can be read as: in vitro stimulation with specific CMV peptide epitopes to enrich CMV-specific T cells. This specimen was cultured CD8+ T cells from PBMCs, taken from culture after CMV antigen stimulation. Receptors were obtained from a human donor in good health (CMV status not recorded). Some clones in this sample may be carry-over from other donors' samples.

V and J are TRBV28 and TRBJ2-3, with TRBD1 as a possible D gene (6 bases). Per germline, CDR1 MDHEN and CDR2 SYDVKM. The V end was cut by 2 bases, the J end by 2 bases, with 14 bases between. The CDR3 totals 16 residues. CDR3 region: CASSLIFGGDTDTQYF. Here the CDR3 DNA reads TGTGCCAGCAGTTTAATATTTGGGGGCGACACAGATACGCAGTATTTT.

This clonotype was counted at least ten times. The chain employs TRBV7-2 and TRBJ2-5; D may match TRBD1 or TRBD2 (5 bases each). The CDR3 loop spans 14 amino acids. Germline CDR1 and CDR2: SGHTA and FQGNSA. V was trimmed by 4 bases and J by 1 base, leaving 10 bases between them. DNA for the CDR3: TGTGCCAGCAGCTGGGGACGGATCCAAGAGACCCAGTACTTC. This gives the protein CASSWGRIQETQYF.

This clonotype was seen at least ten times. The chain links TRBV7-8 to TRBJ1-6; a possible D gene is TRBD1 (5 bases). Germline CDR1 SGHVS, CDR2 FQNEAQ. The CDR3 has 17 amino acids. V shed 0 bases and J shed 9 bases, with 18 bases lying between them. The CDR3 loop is CASSLAGTHSGSSPLHF. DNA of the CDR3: TGTGCCAGCAGCTTAGCCGGGACTCACTCTGGGAGTTCACCCCTCCACTTT. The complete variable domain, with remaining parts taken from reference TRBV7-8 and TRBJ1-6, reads GAGVSQSPRYKVAKRGQDVALRCDPISGHVSLFWYQQALGQGPEFLTYFQNEAQLDKSGLPSDRFFAERPEGSVSTLKIQRTQQEDSAVYLCASSLAGTHSGSSPLHFGNGTRLTVT.

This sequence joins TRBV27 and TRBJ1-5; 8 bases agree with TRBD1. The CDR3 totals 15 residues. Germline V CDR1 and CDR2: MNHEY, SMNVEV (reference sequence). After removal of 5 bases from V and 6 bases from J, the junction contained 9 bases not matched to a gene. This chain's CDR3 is CASSLTGVMGQPQHF. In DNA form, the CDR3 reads TGTGCCAGCAGTCTGACAGGGGTAATGGGTCAGCCCCAGCATTTT.

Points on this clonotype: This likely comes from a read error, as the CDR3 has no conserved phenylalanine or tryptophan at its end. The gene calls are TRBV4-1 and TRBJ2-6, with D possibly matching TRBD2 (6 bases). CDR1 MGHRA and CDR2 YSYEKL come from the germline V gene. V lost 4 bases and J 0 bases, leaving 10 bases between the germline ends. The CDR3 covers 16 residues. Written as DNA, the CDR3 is TGCGCCAGCAGCCCTAGTAGCGGCTCTGGGGCCAACGTCCTGACTATC. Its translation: CASSPSSGSGANVLTI.

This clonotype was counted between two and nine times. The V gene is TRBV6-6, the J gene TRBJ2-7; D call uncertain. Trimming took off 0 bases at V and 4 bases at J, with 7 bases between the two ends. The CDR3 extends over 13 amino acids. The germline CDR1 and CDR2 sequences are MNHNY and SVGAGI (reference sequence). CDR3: CASSYSSWYEQYV. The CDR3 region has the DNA TGTGCCAGCAGTTACTCGTCGTGGTACGAGCAGTACGTC.

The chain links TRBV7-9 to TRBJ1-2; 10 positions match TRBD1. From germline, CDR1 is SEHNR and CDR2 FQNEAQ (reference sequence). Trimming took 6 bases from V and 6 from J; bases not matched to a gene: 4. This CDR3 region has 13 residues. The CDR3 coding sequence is TGTGCCAGCAGGACTGGACAGGGGGATGGCTACACCTTC. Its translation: CASRTGQGDGYTF.

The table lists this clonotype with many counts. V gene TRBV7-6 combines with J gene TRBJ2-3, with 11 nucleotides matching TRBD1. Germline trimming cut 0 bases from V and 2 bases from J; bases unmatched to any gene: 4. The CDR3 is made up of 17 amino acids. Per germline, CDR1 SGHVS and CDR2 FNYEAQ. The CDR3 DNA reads TGTGCCAGCAGCTTAGCGGACAGGGGGCGGATCACAGATACGCAGTATTTT. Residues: CASSLADRGRITDTQYF.

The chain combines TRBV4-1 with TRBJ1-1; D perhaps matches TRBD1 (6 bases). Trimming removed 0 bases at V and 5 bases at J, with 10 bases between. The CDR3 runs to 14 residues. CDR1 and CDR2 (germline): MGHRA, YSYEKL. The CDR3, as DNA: TGCGCCAGCAGCCAAGAGGGGGGGCAAACTGAAGCTTTCTTT. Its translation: CASSQEGGQTEAFF.